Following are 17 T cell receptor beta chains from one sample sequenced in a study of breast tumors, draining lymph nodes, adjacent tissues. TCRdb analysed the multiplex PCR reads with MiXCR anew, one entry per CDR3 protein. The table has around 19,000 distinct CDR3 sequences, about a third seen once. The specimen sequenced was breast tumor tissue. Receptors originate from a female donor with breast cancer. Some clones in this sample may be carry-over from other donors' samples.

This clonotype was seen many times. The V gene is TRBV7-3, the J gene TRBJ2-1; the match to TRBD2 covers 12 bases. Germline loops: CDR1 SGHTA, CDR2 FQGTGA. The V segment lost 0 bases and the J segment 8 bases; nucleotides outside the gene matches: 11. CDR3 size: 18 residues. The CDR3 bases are TGTGCCAGCAGCTTAACCCTGACTAGCGGGAGTGGGTTAGATGAGCAGTTCTTC. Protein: CASSLTLTSGSGLDEQFF.

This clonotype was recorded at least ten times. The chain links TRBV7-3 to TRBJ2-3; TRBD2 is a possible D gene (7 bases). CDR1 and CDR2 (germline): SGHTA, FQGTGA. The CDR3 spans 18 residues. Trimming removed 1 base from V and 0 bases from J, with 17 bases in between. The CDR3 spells CASSLRGGGGGSTDTQYF. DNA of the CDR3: TGTGCCAGCAGCTTAAGGGGGGGGGGGGGCGGTAGCACAGATACGCAGTATTTT.

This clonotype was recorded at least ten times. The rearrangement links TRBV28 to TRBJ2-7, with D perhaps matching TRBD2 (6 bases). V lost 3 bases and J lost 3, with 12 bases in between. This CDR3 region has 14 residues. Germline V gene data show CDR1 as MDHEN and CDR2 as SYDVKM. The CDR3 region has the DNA TGTGCCAGCAGTTTCAGGGACTTATTCTACGAGCAGTACTTC. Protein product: CASSFRDLFYEQYF.

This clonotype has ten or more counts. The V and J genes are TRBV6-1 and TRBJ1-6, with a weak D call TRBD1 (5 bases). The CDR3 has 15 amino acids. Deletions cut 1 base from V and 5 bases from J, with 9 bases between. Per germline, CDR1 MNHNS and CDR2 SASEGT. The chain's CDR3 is CASSEEAGHNSPLHF. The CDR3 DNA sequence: TGTGCCAGCAGTGAAGAGGCAGGGCATAATTCACCCCTCCACTTT.

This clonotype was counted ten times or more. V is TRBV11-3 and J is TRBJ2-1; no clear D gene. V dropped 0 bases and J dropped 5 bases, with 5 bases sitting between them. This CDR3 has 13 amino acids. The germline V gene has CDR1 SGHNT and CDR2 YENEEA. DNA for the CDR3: TGTGCCAGCAGCTTAGATCCCGACAATGAGCAGTTCTTC. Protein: CASSLDPDNEQFF.

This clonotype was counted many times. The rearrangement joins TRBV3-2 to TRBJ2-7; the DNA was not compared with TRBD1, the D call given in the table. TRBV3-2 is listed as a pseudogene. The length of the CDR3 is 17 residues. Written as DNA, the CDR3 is TGTGCCAGCAGCCTACGGCTGGACCTCTCCCCCTCCTACGAGCAGTACTTC. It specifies CASSLRLDLSPSYEQYF.

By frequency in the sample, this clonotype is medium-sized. This CDR3 reads CASSGGYRTDTQYF. In DNA, the CDR3 is TGTGCCAGCAGTGGGGGTTATCGCACAGATACGCAGTATTTT. The gene calls are TRBV2 and TRBJ2-3, with D unclear. Germline lookup yields CDR1 SNHLY and CDR2 FYNNEI. The CDR3 runs to 14 residues. Trimming took off 4 bases at V and 1 base at J, with 9 bases between the two ends.

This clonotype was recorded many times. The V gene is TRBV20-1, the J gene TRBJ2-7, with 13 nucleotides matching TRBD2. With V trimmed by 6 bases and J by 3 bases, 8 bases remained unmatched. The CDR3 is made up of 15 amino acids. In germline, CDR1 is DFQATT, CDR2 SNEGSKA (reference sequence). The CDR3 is CSAPLAGGPDYEQYF. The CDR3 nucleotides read TGCAGTGCGCCACTAGCGGGAGGGCCAGACTACGAGCAGTACTTC.

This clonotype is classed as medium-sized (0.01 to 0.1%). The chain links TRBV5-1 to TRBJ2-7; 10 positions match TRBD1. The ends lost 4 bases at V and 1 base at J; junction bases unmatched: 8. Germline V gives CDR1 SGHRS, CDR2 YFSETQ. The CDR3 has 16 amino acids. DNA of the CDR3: TGCGCCAGCAGCCGGAGGAGGGACAGGGGTTCCTACGAGCAGTACTTC. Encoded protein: CASSRRRDRGSYEQYF.

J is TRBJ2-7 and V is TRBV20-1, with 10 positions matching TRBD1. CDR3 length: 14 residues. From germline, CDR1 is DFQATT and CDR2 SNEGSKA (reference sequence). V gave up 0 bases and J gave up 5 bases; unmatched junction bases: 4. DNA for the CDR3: TGCAGTGCTAGAGACCTCGGGACAGGGGACGAGCAGTACTTC. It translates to CSARDLGTGDEQYF.

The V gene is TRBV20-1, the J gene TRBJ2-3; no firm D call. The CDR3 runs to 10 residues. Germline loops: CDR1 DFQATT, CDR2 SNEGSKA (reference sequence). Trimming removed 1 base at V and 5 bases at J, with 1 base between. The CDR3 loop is CSARVDTQYF. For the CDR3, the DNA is TGCAGTGCTAGAGTAGATACGCAGTATTTT.

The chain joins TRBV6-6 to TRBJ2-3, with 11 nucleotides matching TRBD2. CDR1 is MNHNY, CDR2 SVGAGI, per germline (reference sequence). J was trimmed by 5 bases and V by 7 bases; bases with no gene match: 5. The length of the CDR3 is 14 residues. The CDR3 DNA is TGTGCCAGCACCTTAGCGGGAGGGGGAGATACGCAGTATTTT. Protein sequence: CASTLAGGGDTQYF.

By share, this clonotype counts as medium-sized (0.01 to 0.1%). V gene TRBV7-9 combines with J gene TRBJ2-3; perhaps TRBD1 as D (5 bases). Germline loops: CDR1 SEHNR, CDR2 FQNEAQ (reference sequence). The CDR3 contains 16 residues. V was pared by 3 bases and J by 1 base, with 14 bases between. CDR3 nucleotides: TGTGCCAGCAGCTTTGACTTAGGCAGGGGCACAGATACGCAGTATTTT. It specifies CASSFDLGRGTDTQYF.

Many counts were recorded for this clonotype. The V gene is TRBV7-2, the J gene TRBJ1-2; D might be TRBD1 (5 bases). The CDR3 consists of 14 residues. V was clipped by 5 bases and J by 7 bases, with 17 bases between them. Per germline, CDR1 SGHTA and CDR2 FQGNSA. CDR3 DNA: TGTGCCAGCAGCCACGGATGGCAGGGAAGTGGCTACACCTTC. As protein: CASSHGWQGSGYTF.

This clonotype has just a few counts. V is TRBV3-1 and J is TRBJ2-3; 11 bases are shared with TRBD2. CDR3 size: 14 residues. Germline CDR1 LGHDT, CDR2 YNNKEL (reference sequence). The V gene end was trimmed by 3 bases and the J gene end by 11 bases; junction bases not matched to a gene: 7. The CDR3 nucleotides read TGTGCCAGCAGCCAGGGTTTAGCGGGAGGGCGGCAGTATTTT. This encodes CASSQGLAGGRQYF.

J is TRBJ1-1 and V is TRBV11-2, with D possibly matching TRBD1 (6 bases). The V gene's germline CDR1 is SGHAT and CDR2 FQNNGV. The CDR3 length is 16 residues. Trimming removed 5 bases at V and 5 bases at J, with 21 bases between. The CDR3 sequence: CASSPASGGAGTEAFF. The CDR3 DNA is TGTGCCAGCAGCCCCGCTTCTGGGGGGGCCGGTACTGAAGCTTTCTTT.

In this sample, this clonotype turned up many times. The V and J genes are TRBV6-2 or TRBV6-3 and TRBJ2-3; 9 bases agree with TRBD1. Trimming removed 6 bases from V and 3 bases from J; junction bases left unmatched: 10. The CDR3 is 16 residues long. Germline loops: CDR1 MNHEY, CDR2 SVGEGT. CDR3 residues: CASSHDPGTGTDTQYF. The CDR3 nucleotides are TGTGCCAGCAGCCACGACCCCGGGACAGGGACAGATACGCAGTATTTT.